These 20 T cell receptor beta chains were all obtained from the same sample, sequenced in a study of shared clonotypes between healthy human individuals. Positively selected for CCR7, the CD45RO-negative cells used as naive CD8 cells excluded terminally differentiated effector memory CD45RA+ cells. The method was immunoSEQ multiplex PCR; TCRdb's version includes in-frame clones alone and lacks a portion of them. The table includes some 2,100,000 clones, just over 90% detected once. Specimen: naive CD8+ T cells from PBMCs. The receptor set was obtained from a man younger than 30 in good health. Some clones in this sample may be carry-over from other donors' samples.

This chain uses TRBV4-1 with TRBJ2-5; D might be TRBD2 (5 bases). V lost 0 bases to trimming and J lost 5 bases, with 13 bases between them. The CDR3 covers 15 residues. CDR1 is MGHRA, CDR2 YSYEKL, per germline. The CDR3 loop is CASSQERVPPETQYF. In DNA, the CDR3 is TGCGCCAGCAGCCAAGAGAGGGTGCCCCCCGAGACCCAGTACTTC.

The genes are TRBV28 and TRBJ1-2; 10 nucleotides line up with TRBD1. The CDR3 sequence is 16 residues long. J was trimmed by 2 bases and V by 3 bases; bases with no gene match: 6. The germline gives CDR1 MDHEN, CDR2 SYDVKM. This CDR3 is CASSLVTGGGNYGYTF. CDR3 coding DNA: TGTGCCAGCAGTTTGGTGACAGGGGGCGGCAACTATGGCTACACCTTC.

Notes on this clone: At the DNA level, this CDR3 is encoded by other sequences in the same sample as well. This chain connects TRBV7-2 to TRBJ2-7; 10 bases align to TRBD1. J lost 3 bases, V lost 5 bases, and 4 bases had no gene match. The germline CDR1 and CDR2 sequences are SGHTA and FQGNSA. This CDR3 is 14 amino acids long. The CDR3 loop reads CASSPRDRGYEQYF. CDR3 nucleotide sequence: TGTGCCAGCAGCCCCCGGGACAGGGGCTACGAGCAGTACTTC.

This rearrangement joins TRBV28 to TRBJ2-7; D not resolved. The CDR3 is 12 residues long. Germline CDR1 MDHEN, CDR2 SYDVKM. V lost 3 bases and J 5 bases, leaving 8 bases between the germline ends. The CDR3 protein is CASSFALDEQYF. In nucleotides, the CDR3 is TGTGCCAGCAGTTTCGCCCTAGACGAGCAGTACTTC.

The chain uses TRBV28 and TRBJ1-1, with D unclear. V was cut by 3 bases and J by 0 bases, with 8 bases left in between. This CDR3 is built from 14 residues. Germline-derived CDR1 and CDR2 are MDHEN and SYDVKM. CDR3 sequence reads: CASSFKAMNTEAFF. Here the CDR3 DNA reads TGTGCCAGCAGTTTCAAGGCAATGAACACTGAAGCTTTCTTT.

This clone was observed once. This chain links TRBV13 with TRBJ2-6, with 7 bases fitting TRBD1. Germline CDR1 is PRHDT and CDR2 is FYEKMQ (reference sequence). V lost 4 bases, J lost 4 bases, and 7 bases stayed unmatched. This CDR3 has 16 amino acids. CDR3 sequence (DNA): TGTGCCAGCAGCTCCCAACAGGGGTACGGGGCCAACGTCCTGACTTTC. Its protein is CASSSQQGYGANVLTF.

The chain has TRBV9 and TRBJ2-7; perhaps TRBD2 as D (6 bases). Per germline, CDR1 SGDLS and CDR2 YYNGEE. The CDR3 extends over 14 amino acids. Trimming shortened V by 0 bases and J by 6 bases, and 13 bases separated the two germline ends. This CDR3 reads CASSVGSGGSEQYF. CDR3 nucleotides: TGTGCCAGCAGCGTAGGCAGTGGAGGGTCCGAGCAGTACTTC.

The CDR3 loop is CASSLTPTGWFHEQYF. The CDR3 DNA sequence: TGTGCCAGCAGCCTCACCCCGACAGGGTGGTTTCACGAGCAGTACTTC. This chain uses TRBV27 with TRBJ2-7; 7 bases map to TRBD1. The ends lost 6 bases at V and 5 bases at J; junction bases unmatched: 16. Germline lookup yields CDR1 MNHEY and CDR2 SMNVEV (reference sequence). This CDR3 has 16 residues.

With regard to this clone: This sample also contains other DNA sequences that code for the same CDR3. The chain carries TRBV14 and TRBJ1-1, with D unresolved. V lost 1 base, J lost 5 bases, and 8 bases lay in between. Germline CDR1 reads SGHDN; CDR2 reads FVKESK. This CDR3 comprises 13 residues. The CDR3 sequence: CASSQGRKTEAFF. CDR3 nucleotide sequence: TGTGCCAGCAGCCAAGGGAGGAAGACTGAAGCTTTCTTT.

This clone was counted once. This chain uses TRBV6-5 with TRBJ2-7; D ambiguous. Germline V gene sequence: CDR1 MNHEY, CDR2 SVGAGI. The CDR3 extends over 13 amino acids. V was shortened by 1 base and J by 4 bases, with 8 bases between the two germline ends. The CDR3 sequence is CASSYFYGYEQYF. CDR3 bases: TGTGCCAGCAGTTACTTTTATGGTTACGAGCAGTACTTC.

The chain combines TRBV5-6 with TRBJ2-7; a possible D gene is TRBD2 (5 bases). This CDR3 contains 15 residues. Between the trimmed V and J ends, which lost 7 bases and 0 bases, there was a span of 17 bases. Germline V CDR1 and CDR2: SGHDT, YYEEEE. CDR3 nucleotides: TGTGCCAGCTCGCCGGGGAGTGGAAACTCCTACGAGCAGTACTTC. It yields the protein CASSPGSGNSYEQYF.

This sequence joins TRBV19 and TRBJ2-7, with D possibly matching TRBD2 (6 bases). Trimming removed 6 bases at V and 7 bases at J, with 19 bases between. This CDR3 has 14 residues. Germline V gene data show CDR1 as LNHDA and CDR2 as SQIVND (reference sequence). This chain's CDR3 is CASSHTTAGGEQYF. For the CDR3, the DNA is TGTGCCAGTAGCCACACCACCGCCGGGGGTGAGCAGTACTTC.

The DNA for the CDR3 is TGTGCCAGCAGCCCGAGGGCCCCGGGCCCCGCCGAAGAGACCCAGTACTTC. Protein product: CASSPRAPGPAEETQYF. This rearrangement joins TRBV7-9 to TRBJ2-5; a weak D match, TRBD2 (5 bases). This CDR3 has 17 amino acids. Germline V gene sequence: CDR1 SEHNR, CDR2 FQNEAQ (reference sequence). Between the trimmed V and J ends, which lost 5 bases and 3 bases, there was a span of 22 bases. Full variable domain (outside the CDR3, taken from reference TRBV7-9 and TRBJ2-5): DTGVSQNPRHKITKRGQNVTFRCDPISEHNRLYWYRQTLGQGPEFLTYFQNEAQLEKSRLLSDRFSAERPKGSFSTLEIQRTEQGDSAMYLCASSPRAPGPAEETQYFGPGTRLLVL.

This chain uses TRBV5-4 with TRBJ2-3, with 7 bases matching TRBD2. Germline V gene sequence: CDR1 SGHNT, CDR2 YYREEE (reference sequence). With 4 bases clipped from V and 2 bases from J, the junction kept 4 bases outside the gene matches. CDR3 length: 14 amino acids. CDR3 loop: CASSTGLSTDTQYF. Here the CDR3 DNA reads TGTGCCAGCAGCACGGGACTATCCACAGATACGCAGTATTTT.

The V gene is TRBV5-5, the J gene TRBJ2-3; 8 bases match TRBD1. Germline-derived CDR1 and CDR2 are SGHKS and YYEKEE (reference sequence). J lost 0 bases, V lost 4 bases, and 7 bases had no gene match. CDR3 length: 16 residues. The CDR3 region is CASSTPTGASTDTQYF. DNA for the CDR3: TGTGCCAGCAGCACTCCGACAGGGGCAAGCACAGATACGCAGTATTTT.

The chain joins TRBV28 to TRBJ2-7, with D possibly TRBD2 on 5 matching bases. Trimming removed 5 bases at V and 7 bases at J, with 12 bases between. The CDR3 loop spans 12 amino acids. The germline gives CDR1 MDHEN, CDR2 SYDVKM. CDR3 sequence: CASSRTFWEQYF. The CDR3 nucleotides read TGTGCCAGCAGTCGGACTTTTTGGGAGCAGTACTTC.

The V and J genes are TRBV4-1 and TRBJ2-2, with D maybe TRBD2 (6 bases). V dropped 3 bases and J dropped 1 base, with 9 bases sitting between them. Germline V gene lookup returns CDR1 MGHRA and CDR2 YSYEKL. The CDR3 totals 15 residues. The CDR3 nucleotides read TGCGCCAGCAGCCACTGGCGGGGGAACACCGGGGAGCTGTTTTTT. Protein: CASSHWRGNTGELFF.

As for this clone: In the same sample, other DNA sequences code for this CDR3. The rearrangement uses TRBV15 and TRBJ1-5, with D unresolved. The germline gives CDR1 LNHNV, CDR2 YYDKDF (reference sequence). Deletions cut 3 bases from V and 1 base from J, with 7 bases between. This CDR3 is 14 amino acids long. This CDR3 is CATSSKRSNQPQHF. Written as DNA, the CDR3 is TGTGCCACCAGCAGTAAGCGGAGCAATCAGCCCCAGCATTTT.

CDR3 protein: CSVNRAGSSNTGELFF. CDR3 DNA sequence: TGCAGCGTAAATAGGGCAGGTTCGTCGAACACCGGGGAGCTGTTTTTT. V is TRBV29-1 and J is TRBJ2-2; D is unresolved. Trimming removed 6 bases from V and 0 bases from J, with 17 bases in between. Germline loops: CDR1 SQVTM, CDR2 ANQGSEA. The length of the CDR3 is 16 residues.

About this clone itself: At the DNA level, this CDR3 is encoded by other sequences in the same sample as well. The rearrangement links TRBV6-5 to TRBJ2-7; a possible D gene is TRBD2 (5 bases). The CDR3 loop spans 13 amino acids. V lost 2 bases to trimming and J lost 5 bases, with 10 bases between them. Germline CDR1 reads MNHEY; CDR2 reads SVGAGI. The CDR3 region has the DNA TGTGCCAGCAGTTACGGGTCCGGGGACGAGCAGTACTTC. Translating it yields CASSYGSGDEQYF.